The sample holds one count of the clone carrying this T cell receptor (beta chain). Produced via immunoSEQ multiplex PCR; TCRdb's table is partial and in-frame only. The repertoire holds 200,000 or so clones, with 70% to 90% as singletons. These data originate in a study of blood T cell repertoires in COVID-19. Study information: Sample material is recorded as cDNA or gDNA derived from T cells, B-cell-depleted T cells, or PBMCs.

V shed 8 bases, J shed 6 bases, and the junction held 15 bases outside the gene matches. This CDR3 has 16 amino acids. Germline CDR1 MGHRA, CDR2 YSYEKL. The sequenced material came from peripheral blood. The TCR comes from a woman in her fifties or sixties with acute or convalescent COVID-19. The J gene is TRBJ2-1, the V gene TRBV4-1; 8 nucleotides align to TRBD2. The CDR3 DNA is TGCGCCAGCCGCGCTATCGGGACTAGGGTGTCCAATGAGCAGTTCTTC. Translated, it gives CASRAIGTRVSNEQFF.